These T cell receptor beta chains were read from a single sample in a study of PD-L1 blockade in urothelial cancer. The table came from immunoSEQ multiplex PCR; TCRdb's copy has only in-frame clones and leaves some out. Here the sample spans tens of thousands of clones, about nine tenths being singletons. The sequences come from PBMCs, collected around atezolizumab (anti-PD-L1) treatment. All receptors come from a man between 60 and 75 years old with urothelial cancer. CDR3s include the opening cysteine and the closing phenylalanine or tryptophan. The D gene is left open where the match is weak. Rows give clone size only sometimes, using once, few, many, or a class for an expanded clone.

CDR3 protein | CDR3 DNA | D gene | J gene | V gene | clone size
CAWSVPRGFLTGELFF | TGTGCCTGGAGTGTACCCAGGGGCTTTCTGACCGGGGAGCTGTTTTTT | NA | TRBJ2-2 | TRBV30 | NA
CASTYHRDTQYF | TGTGCCAGCACCTACCACAGAGATACGCAGTATTTT | NA | TRBJ2-3 | TRBV6-1 | NA
CASSLGQVYNEQFF | TGTGCCAGCAGTTTAGGACAGGTCTACAATGAGCAGTTCTTC | TRBD1 | TRBJ2-1 | TRBV6-5 | NA
CASSLDRLSYNEQFF | TGTGCCAGCAGTTTAGACAGGCTCTCCTACAATGAGCAGTTCTTC | NA | TRBJ2-1 | TRBV27 | NA
CASKAGIFYGYTF | TGTGCCAGTAAAGCAGGGATATTTTATGGCTACACCTTC | NA | TRBJ1-2 | TRBV19 | NA
CASSLVTGSNTEAFF | TGCGCCAGCAGCTTGGTTACAGGTTCCAACACTGAAGCTTTCTTT | NA | TRBJ1-1 | TRBV5-1 | NA
CATQAGGGAGYGYTF | TGTGCCACTCAGGCCGGGGGGGGCGCGGGCTATGGCTACACCTTC | NA | TRBJ1-2 | TRBV27 | NA
CASSWGTGDQPQHF | TGTGCCAGCAGTTGGGGGACAGGGGATCAGCCCCAGCATTTT | TRBD1 | TRBJ1-5 | TRBV27 | NA
CASTAWGVLAEAFF | TGTGCCAGCACCGCATGGGGAGTACTCGCTGAAGCTTTCTTT | NA | TRBJ1-1 | TRBV14 | NA
CASGLQGNTEAFF | TGTGCTAGTGGTTTACAGGGTAACACTGAAGCTTTCTTT | NA | TRBJ1-1 | TRBV12-5 | once
CASSPDRGQYNEQFF | TGTGCCAGCAGCCCGGACAGGGGGCAATACAATGAGCAGTTCTTC | TRBD1 | TRBJ2-1 | TRBV7-2 | NA
CASSIGQTGVDEQYF | TGTGCCAGTAGTATAGGCCAGACAGGAGTTGACGAGCAGTACTTC | NA | TRBJ2-7 | TRBV19 | NA
CAISGTSNEKLFF | TGTGCCATCAGTGGGACATCTAATGAAAAACTGTTTTTT | NA | TRBJ1-4 | TRBV10-3 | once
CASSPRGGNDYGYTF | TGTGCCAGCTCACCCAGAGGGGGCAACGACTATGGCTACACCTTC | TRBD1 | TRBJ1-2 | TRBV18 | once
CASPLKWTSGASTDTQYF | TGTGCCAGCCCCCTGAAATGGACTAGCGGGGCTAGCACAGATACGCAGTATTTT | TRBD2 | TRBJ2-3 | TRBV2 | once
CASSLGTGPYEQYF | TGTGCCAGCAGCTTGGGGACAGGGCCCTACGAGCAGTACTTC | TRBD1 | TRBJ2-7 | TRBV5-6 | NA
CASSLRTGRGTGELFF | TGTGCCAGCAGCTTAAGGACAGGGAGAGGGACCGGGGAGCTGTTTTTT | TRBD1 | TRBJ2-2 | TRBV7-6 | medium-sized
CASRLDTGVAYGYTF | TGTGCCAGCAGACTTGATACAGGGGTGGCCTATGGCTACACCTTC | TRBD1 | TRBJ1-2 | TRBV5-4 | NA
CASSPGVGATYEQYF | TGTGCCAGCAGCCCTGGTGTGGGGGCCACCTACGAGCAGTACTTC | NA | TRBJ2-7 | TRBV9 | NA
CASSVWTGVQETQYF | TGTGCCAGCAGCGTCTGGACAGGGGTCCAAGAGACCCAGTACTTC | TRBD1 | TRBJ2-5 | TRBV9 | NA
CASSWSGDPADTQYF | TGTGCCAGCAGCTGGAGCGGGGACCCCGCTGATACGCAGTATTTT | TRBD2 | TRBJ2-3 | TRBV7-6 | NA
CATSDTFSEKLFF | TGTGCCACCAGCGACACATTTTCTGAAAAACTGTTTTTT | NA | TRBJ1-4 | TRBV15 | NA